This TCR beta chain was captured in a study of blood T cell repertoires in COVID-19. TCRdb's table, derived via immunoSEQ multiplex PCR, lists solely in-frame clones and lacks some. The table shows 70,000 to 95,000 clones, with approximately 93% occurring only once. Trimming at V came to 6 bases and at J to 0 bases, leaving 8 bases not matched to a gene. CDR1 is SGHTA, CDR2 FQGNSA, per germline. CDR3 length: 15 residues. The receptor's source is a man in his fifties or sixties with COVID-19, enrolled during active disease. The chain couples TRBV7-2 to TRBJ2-7; TRBD1 matches at 7 bases. Specimen: peripheral blood. CDR3: CASSSEGAASYEQYF. CDR3 nucleotide sequence: TGTGCCAGCAGTTCTGAGGGGGCCGCCTCCTACGAGCAGTACTTC.